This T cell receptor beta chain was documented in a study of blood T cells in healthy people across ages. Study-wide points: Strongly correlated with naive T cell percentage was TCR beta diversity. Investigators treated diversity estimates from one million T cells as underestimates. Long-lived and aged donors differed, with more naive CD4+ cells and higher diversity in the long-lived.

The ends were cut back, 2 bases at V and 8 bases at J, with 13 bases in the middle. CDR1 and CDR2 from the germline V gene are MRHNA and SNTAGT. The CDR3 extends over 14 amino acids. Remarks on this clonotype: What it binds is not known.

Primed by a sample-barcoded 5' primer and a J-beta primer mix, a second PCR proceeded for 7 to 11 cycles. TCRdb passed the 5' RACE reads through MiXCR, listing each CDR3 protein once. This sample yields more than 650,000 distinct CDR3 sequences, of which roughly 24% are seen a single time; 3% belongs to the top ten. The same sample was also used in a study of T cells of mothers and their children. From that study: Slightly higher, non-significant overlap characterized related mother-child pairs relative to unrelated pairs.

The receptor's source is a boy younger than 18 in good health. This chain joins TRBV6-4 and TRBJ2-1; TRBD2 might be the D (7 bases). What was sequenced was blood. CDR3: CASSDKRGGDEQFF. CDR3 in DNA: TGTGCCAGCAGTGACAAGAGGGGGGGCGATGAGCAGTTCTTC.